Below, 30 T cell receptor beta chains from the same sample are listed, as sequenced in a study of neoadjuvant anti-PD-1 for oral cavity cancer. Only in-frame clones appear in the TCRdb table, and some are missing; sequencing was by immunoSEQ multiplex PCR. The sample records about 14,000 clones, around 72% being singletons. The time point denotes: after neoadjuvant nivolumab, at surgical resection. Sequenced here: PBMCs, sampled after nivolumab (anti-PD-1) treatment. Source of these receptors: a person between 35 and 79 years old with oral cavity squamous cell carcinoma.

This clone was seen a handful of times. The chain links TRBV18 to TRBJ2-7; D is possibly TRBD2 (6 bases). The V gene lost 1 base and the J gene lost 4 bases, with 14 bases spanning the gap. CDR1 is KGHSH, CDR2 LQKENI, per germline. The CDR3 loop spans 15 amino acids. CDR3 sequence reads: CASSPQVGDSYEQYF. CDR3 nucleotides: TGTGCCAGCTCACCACAGGTGGGGGACTCTTACGAGCAGTACTTC.

The chain is built from TRBV7-9 and TRBJ2-7; D may be TRBD2 (6 bases). The germline CDR1 and CDR2 sequences are SEHNR and FQNEAQ (reference sequence). Between the trimmed V and J ends, which lost 4 bases and 0 bases, there was a span of 19 bases. This CDR3 has 17 residues. The CDR3 DNA is TGTGCCAGCAGCTCATTTACCGGGACTTTCGCCTCCTACGAGCAGTACTTC. Translation: CASSSFTGTFASYEQYF.

CDR3 loop: CASSYDRAGGTDTQYF. The CDR3 DNA reads as TGTGCCAGCAGTTACGATCGCGCGGGAGGCACAGATACGCAGTATTTT. The chain combines TRBV6-5 with TRBJ2-3; 7 bases fit TRBD2. The CDR3 totals 16 residues. Germline values: CDR1 MNHEY, CDR2 SVGAGI. V lost 2 bases, J lost 1 base, and 6 bases stayed unmatched.

The chain combines TRBV14 with TRBJ2-7, with D tentatively TRBD2 (5 bases). Trimming took off 0 bases at V and 0 bases at J, with 9 bases between the two ends. The CDR3 length is 15 residues. Per the germline V gene, CDR1 is SGHDN and CDR2 is FVKESK. Here the CDR3 DNA reads TGTGCCAGCAGCCAAGATCTAGGGAGCTCCTACGAGCAGTACTTC. Its translation: CASSQDLGSSYEQYF.

This clone was recorded a few times. J is TRBJ2-7 and V is TRBV30; 7 bases line up with TRBD1. The CDR3 has 13 residues. Trimming removed 3 bases from V and 9 bases from J; junction bases left unmatched: 11. Germline CDR1 GTSNPN, CDR2 SVGIG (reference sequence). The CDR3 is CAWRTQGIGAQYF. The CDR3, as DNA: TGTGCCTGGAGAACACAGGGGATCGGTGCGCAGTACTTC.

The chain uses TRBV28 and TRBJ2-2; D remains ambiguous. The CDR3 spans 13 residues. V gave up 2 bases and J gave up 6 bases, with 7 bases separating them. Germline loops: CDR1 MDHEN, CDR2 SYDVKM. DNA for the CDR3: TGTGCCAGCAGTTTAAGTCGCCCCGGGGAGCTGTTTTTT. It is translated as CASSLSRPGELFF. Full variable domain (rest looked up from reference TRBV28 and TRBJ2-2): DVKVTQSSRYLVKRTGEKVFLECVQDMDHENMFWYRQDPGLGLRLIYFSYDVKMKEKGDIPEGYSVSREKKERFSLILESASTNQTSMYLCASSLSRPGELFFGEGSRLTVL.

The chain uses TRBV19 and TRBJ2-7; 9 nucleotides line up with TRBD2. The trim removed 6 bases at V and 1 base at J, leaving 4 bases unmatched. Germline CDR1 and CDR2: LNHDA and SQIVND (reference sequence). CDR3 length: 14 residues. CDR3 coding DNA: TGTGCCAGTAGGCGACTAGCGGAGTCCTACGAGCAGTACTTC. Translating gives CASRRLAESYEQYF.

The genes are TRBV9 and TRBJ2-7; 7 nucleotides line up with TRBD1. Per the germline V gene, CDR1 is SGDLS and CDR2 is YYNGEE. V lost 3 bases to trimming and J lost 2 bases; unmatched junction nucleotides: 5. This CDR3 has 14 residues. CDR3 protein: CASSAWDSPYEQYF. The CDR3 DNA follows: TGTGCCAGCAGCGCCTGGGACAGCCCCTACGAGCAGTACTTC.

V is TRBV5-6 and J is TRBJ2-7; the D is unclear. CDR1 and CDR2 from the germline V gene are SGHDT and YYEEEE. Between the trimmed V and J ends, which lost 4 bases and 4 bases, there was a span of 12 bases. The CDR3 totals 13 residues. The CDR3 DNA follows: TGTGCCAGCAGCCTGGTAGGGCTATACGAGCAGTACTTC. Translation gives CASSLVGLYEQYF. Complete variable domain (other parts from reference TRBV5-6 and TRBJ2-7): DAGVTQSPTHLIKTRGQQVTLRCSPKSGHDTVSWYQQALGQGPQFIFQYYEEEERQRGNFPDRFSGHQFPNYSSELNVNALLLGDSALYLCASSLVGLYEQYFGPGTRLTVT.

The rearrangement uses TRBV5-4 and TRBJ2-3, with D uncertain. There are 13 residues in the CDR3. Germline loops: CDR1 SGHNT, CDR2 YYREEE (reference sequence). The ends were cut back, 4 bases at V and 4 bases at J, with 10 bases in the middle. The CDR3 sequence is CASSPLSSDTQYF. CDR3 coding DNA: TGTGCCAGCAGCCCTTTGTCCTCAGATACGCAGTATTTT.

CDR3 sequence reads: CASSQTGDTQYF. Here the CDR3 DNA reads TGTGCCAGCAGCCAGACAGGTGATACGCAGTATTTT. The chain recombines TRBV11-2 with TRBJ2-3, with a possible D match to TRBD1 (6 bases). V gave up 5 bases and J gave up 6 bases, with 9 bases separating them. This CDR3 contains 12 residues. Germline V gene sequence: CDR1 SGHAT, CDR2 FQNNGV.

This chain joins TRBV30 and TRBJ1-3; perhaps TRBD1 as D (5 bases). V shed 1 base and J shed 0 bases, with 10 bases lying between them. There are 15 residues in the CDR3. CDR1 and CDR2 (germline): GTSNPN, SVGIG (reference sequence). As DNA, the CDR3 is TGTGCCTGGAGTGCCACCAGGGCCTCTGGAAACACCATATATTTT. It translates to CAWSATRASGNTIYF.

The chain links TRBV27 to TRBJ2-1, with TRBD2 matching 13 bases. V gave up 4 bases and J gave up 7 bases; unmatched junction bases: 4. Germline CDR1 and CDR2: MNHEY and SMNVEV (reference sequence). The length of the CDR3 is 15 residues. The CDR3 here is CASSSGLAGVNEQFF. In DNA form, the CDR3 reads TGTGCCAGCAGTTCCGGACTAGCGGGAGTGAATGAGCAGTTCTTC.

This clone was seen only a few times. The rearrangement joins TRBV7-9 to TRBJ2-5; no clear D. Germline lookup yields CDR1 SEHNR and CDR2 FQNEAQ (reference sequence). V gave up 6 bases and J gave up 3 bases, with 14 bases separating them. The CDR3 consists of 14 residues. CDR3 DNA sequence: TGTGCCAGCAGTCCTGCCCTCAAGGAAGAGACCCAGTACTTC. This translates into CASSPALKEETQYF.

The CDR3 region is CASSSGEGLAGSDEQFF. The CDR3 region has the DNA TGTGCCAGCAGCTCCGGGGAGGGACTAGCGGGATCTGATGAGCAGTTCTTC. The chain couples TRBV7-6 to TRBJ2-1, with TRBD2 matching over 13 bases. The V segment lost 4 bases and the J segment 8 bases; nucleotides outside the gene matches: 11. The CDR3 has 17 amino acids. Germline CDR1 reads SGHVS; CDR2 reads FNYEAQ.

The chain joins TRBV27 to TRBJ2-7; weak D call: TRBD2 (6 bases). V lost 8 bases to trimming and J lost 6 bases, with 20 bases between them. Germline V gene sequence: CDR1 MNHEY, CDR2 SMNVEV (reference sequence). The CDR3 is 14 residues long. The CDR3 sequence is CASSLLEGGGEQYF. As DNA, the CDR3 is TGTGCCAGCTCGCTTCTAGAGGGAGGCGGCGAGCAGTACTTC.

The chain uses TRBV6-6 and TRBJ2-7, with 8 nucleotides matching TRBD1. The CDR3 covers 16 residues. V lost 0 bases to trimming and J lost 5 bases; unmatched junction nucleotides: 9. Germline CDR1 MNHNY, CDR2 SVGAGI (reference sequence). CDR3 amino acids: CASSYSRGTGIDEQYF. CDR3 in DNA: TGTGCCAGCAGTTACTCGAGAGGGACAGGTATCGACGAGCAGTACTTC.

The V gene is TRBV2, the J gene TRBJ2-1; the D call may be TRBD1 or TRBD2 (5 bases each). This CDR3 contains 15 residues. V was cut by 10 bases and J by 0 bases, with 16 bases left in between. Germline V CDR1 and CDR2: SNHLY, FYNNEI. The CDR3, as DNA: TGTGCCACGGAAAGGGACGAGAGCTCCTACAATGAGCAGTTCTTC. Encoded protein: CATERDESSYNEQFF.

The chain is built from TRBV28 and TRBJ2-5; 8 bases are shared with TRBD1. Trimming removed 6 bases from V and 5 bases from J; junction bases left unmatched: 5. The V gene's germline CDR1 is MDHEN and CDR2 SYDVKM. The CDR3 length is 13 residues. CDR3 loop: CASRRQGMETQYF. The CDR3 DNA reads as TGTGCCAGCAGACGACAGGGGATGGAGACCCAGTACTTC.

The CDR3 region has the DNA TGTGCCAGCAGGCAGAGAGGGCAGCTGTTTTTT. Translating it yields CASRQRGQLFF. The chain couples TRBV2 to TRBJ2-2; D possibly corresponds to TRBD2 (5 bases). V lost 6 bases and J lost 12, with 11 bases in between. From germline, CDR1 is SNHLY and CDR2 FYNNEI. The CDR3 totals 11 residues. Looking up the rest from reference TRBV2 and TRBJ2-2 gives the full variable domain: EPEVTQTPSHQVTQMGQEVILRCVPISNHLYFYWYRQILGQKVEFLVSFYNNEISEKSEIFDDQFSVERPDGSNFTLKIRSTKLEDSAMYFCASRQRGQLFFGEGSRLTVL.

The V gene is TRBV28, the J gene TRBJ2-7; a weak D match, TRBD1 (5 bases). V was pared by 1 base and J by 7 bases, with 17 bases between. Germline V lookup: CDR1 MDHEN, CDR2 SYDVKM. The CDR3 length is 15 residues. CDR3: CASSLSAGLPREQYF. The CDR3 nucleotides read TGTGCCAGCAGTTTATCGGCAGGGTTGCCAAGGGAGCAGTACTTC.

The chain recombines TRBV7-3 with TRBJ2-2, with D possibly TRBD2 on 6 matching bases. This CDR3 contains 16 residues. The V end was cut by 5 bases, the J end by 6 bases, with 19 bases between. CDR1 and CDR2 (germline): SGHTA, FQGTGA. CDR3 sequence reads: CASSENSGAISGELFF. CDR3 in DNA: TGTGCCAGCAGCGAAAACTCGGGAGCGATCTCCGGGGAGCTGTTTTTT.

The rearrangement links TRBV5-1 to TRBJ1-1; tentatively, D is TRBD1 (6 bases). The CDR3 consists of 16 residues. Germline V gene sequence: CDR1 SGHRS, CDR2 YFSETQ. The V and J ends lost 1 base and 2 bases respectively, with 15 bases between them. The CDR3 is CASSLLTQGINTEAFF. The CDR3 DNA reads as TGCGCCAGCAGCTTGTTAACCCAGGGGATTAACACTGAAGCTTTCTTT.

The chain links TRBV6-4 to TRBJ2-5, with 9 bases identical to TRBD1. The CDR3 runs to 16 residues. Looked up from germline, CDR1 is MRHNA and CDR2 is SNTAGT. V lost 3 bases to trimming and J lost 3 bases; unmatched junction nucleotides: 8. The CDR3 is CASSEAPGTGKETQYF. The DNA for the CDR3 is TGTGCCAGCAGTGAAGCCCCCGGGACAGGGAAAGAGACCCAGTACTTC.

V usage is TRBV6-1 and J usage is TRBJ1-1; 7 nucleotides match TRBD1. The germline V gene encodes CDR1 MNHNS and CDR2 SASEGT. Trimming cost V 4 bases and J 5 bases; bases outside gene matches: 7. This CDR3 is built from 14 residues. CDR3 protein: CASSATGVATEAFF. The CDR3 region has the DNA TGTGCCAGCAGTGCTACAGGGGTCGCAACTGAAGCTTTCTTT.

A few counts support this clone. The V call is TRBV7-9, the J call TRBJ1-1; D unclear. The CDR3 sequence is 14 residues long. Per germline, CDR1 SEHNR and CDR2 FQNEAQ (reference sequence). The V and J ends lost 1 base and 1 base respectively, with 7 bases between them. The CDR3 here is CASSLVSGNTEAFF. The DNA of the CDR3 is TGTGCCAGCAGCTTAGTCTCAGGGAACACTGAAGCTTTCTTT.

V is TRBV7-9 and J is TRBJ2-7, with 7 bases lining up with TRBD2. The germline V gene encodes CDR1 SEHNR and CDR2 FQNEAQ (reference sequence). The CDR3 totals 15 residues. V was pared by 5 bases and J by 4 bases, with 11 bases of the junction left unmatched. CDR3 residues: CASSPLAERFYEQYF. The CDR3 nucleotides are TGTGCCAGCAGCCCCCTAGCGGAGCGATTTTACGAGCAGTACTTC.

This clone showed up just a few times. The chain has TRBV10-3 and TRBJ2-1; D possibly corresponds to TRBD2 (5 bases). The ends were cut back, 7 bases at V and 7 bases at J, with 14 bases in the middle. This CDR3 contains 13 residues. Germline V CDR1 and CDR2: ENHRY, SYGVKD. The DNA for the CDR3 is TGTGCCATCAAGAGTCAGGAGGTGAATGAGCAGTTCTTC. Its translation is CAIKSQEVNEQFF.

V gene TRBV9 combines with J gene TRBJ2-3; the D is unclear. Germline V lookup: CDR1 SGDLS, CDR2 YYNGEE. Trimming removed 0 bases at V and 3 bases at J, with 8 bases between. CDR3 length: 14 amino acids. The CDR3 nucleotides read TGTGCCAGCAGCGTAGCCCAGATAACAGATACGCAGTATTTT. It is translated as CASSVAQITDTQYF.

This clone was observed a single time. CDR3 bases: TGCGCCACCAATAACCGTCGTGACAATGAGCAGTTCTTC. Protein product: CATNNRRDNEQFF. The chain uses TRBV10-2 and TRBJ2-1; D call uncertain. V was trimmed by 10 bases and J by 5 bases, leaving 15 bases between them. The CDR3 contains 13 residues. Per the germline V gene, CDR1 is WSHSY and CDR2 is SAAADI.